The T cell receptor beta chain described here comes from a study of T cell responses to AZD1222 COVID-19 vaccine. The assay was immunoSEQ multiplex PCR, and TCRdb's table has in-frame clones only and misses some. The sample yields about 110,000 clones, roughly 84% seen once. As to this clone: What it binds is not known.

Study-wide results and limits: Donors, mostly white British, included more females; clonal diversity was possibly underestimated.

The germline V gene has CDR1 SGHTA and CDR2 FQGNSA. CDR3 length: 12 amino acids. V was pared by 1 base and J by 10 bases, with 5 bases between. The chain links TRBV7-2 to TRBJ1-6, with D unclear. The sequencing here drew on peripheral blood, taken on day 0 of AZD1222 vaccination. The origin of this receptor is an adult in good health. As DNA, the CDR3 is TGTGCCAGCAGCTTAGGGGAATCACCCCTCCACTTT. Translating gives CASSLGESPLHF.